The 21 T cell receptor beta chains given below trace back to one sample, sequenced in a study of T-cell memory formation after mild COVID-19. TCRdb recomputed calls from the 5' RACE reads with MiXCR, one row per CDR3 protein. The sample carries roughly 200,000 distinct CDR3 sequences, approximately 16% recorded once. Source material: PBMCs or a T cell subset sorted from them (not recorded which). These receptors came from an adult woman who had mild COVID-19 (a few samples of this study predate the infection). Cell type and time point are not known.

The J gene is TRBJ2-3, the V gene TRBV20-1; 8 nucleotides match TRBD1. The trim removed 4 bases at V and 5 bases at J, leaving 11 bases unmatched. The CDR3 loop spans 15 amino acids. Per the germline V gene, CDR1 is DFQATT and CDR2 is SNEGSKA (reference sequence). CDR3 coding DNA: TGCAGTGCTACCAGACTAGGACAGGGAGTAGATACGCAGTATTTT. It yields the protein CSATRLGQGVDTQYF.

The rearrangement uses TRBV20-1 and TRBJ2-5, with 7 bases lining up with TRBD2. CDR3 length: 14 amino acids. V shed 3 bases, J shed 3 bases, and the junction held 7 bases outside the gene matches. Germline values: CDR1 DFQATT, CDR2 SNEGSKA (reference sequence). The CDR3 here is CSASGSLAEETQYF. In DNA, the CDR3 is TGCAGTGCTAGTGGCTCGCTAGCGGAAGAGACCCAGTACTTC.

The V call is TRBV9, the J call TRBJ1-3; D perhaps matches TRBD1 (5 bases). The CDR3 sequence is 15 residues long. The germline V gene has CDR1 SGDLS and CDR2 YYNGEE. V lost 4 bases and J 3 bases, leaving 14 bases between the germline ends. CDR3 protein: CASSLGTLVGNTIYF. The CDR3 bases are TGTGCCAGCAGCCTCGGGACCCTGGTTGGAAACACCATATATTTT.

V is TRBV18 and J is TRBJ1-2; D gene unclear. Trimming removed 8 bases at V and 1 base at J, with 14 bases between. CDR1 and CDR2 (germline): KGHSH, LQKENI. The CDR3 covers 14 residues. In nucleotides, the CDR3 is TGTGCCAGCCGGTCTCCCGGGAATAACTATGGCTACACCTTC. Translated: CASRSPGNNYGYTF.

This clonotype was recorded a few times. As DNA, the CDR3 is TGTGCCAGCACCGGGAGGCGATACAATGAGCAGTTCTTC. It codes for CASTGRRYNEQFF. This chain uses TRBV12-3 or TRBV12-4 with TRBJ2-1; 7 nucleotides match TRBD2. V gave up 7 bases and J gave up 4 bases; unmatched junction bases: 4. The CDR3 totals 13 residues.

This chain uses TRBV11-2 with TRBJ1-4; 7 bases match TRBD1. The CDR3 runs 14 residues. V lost 5 bases to trimming and J lost 7 bases; unmatched junction nucleotides: 7. Per germline, CDR1 SGHAT and CDR2 FQNNGV. The CDR3 protein is CASSPDRLGEKLFF. The DNA of the CDR3 is TGTGCCAGCAGCCCGGACAGGCTCGGTGAAAAACTGTTTTTT.

This clonotype turned up a few times. This chain links TRBV20-1 with TRBJ1-5, with 7 bases that match TRBD1. Losses at the gene ends were 3 bases for V and 2 bases for J; bases not matched to a gene: 7. The germline gives CDR1 DFQATT, CDR2 SNEGSKA (reference sequence). The CDR3 extends over 15 amino acids. The CDR3 loop reads CSASPHTGGNQPQHF. DNA for the CDR3: TGCAGTGCTAGCCCCCACACAGGGGGCAATCAGCCCCAGCATTTT.

This sequence joins TRBV24-1 and TRBJ1-2; 7 nucleotides align to TRBD1. Unmatched junction bases numbered 5, after V lost 3 bases and J lost 5 bases. There are 14 residues in the CDR3. CDR1 KGHDR and CDR2 SFDVKD come from the germline V gene. CDR3 protein: CATSDVTGWYGYTF. CDR3 DNA sequence: TGTGCCACCAGTGATGTGACAGGGTGGTATGGCTACACCTTC.

This clonotype was seen a handful of times. The J gene is TRBJ2-1, the V gene TRBV14; D is unresolved. The V end was cut by 4 bases, the J end by 8 bases, with 12 bases between. Germline loops: CDR1 SGHDN, CDR2 FVKESK. The CDR3 is 13 amino acids. The DNA of the CDR3 is TGTGCCAGCAGCCCACCTTTAGTCGATGAGCAGTTCTTC. Translation gives CASSPPLVDEQFF.

This clonotype was seen only a few times. V and J are TRBV6-1 and TRBJ1-5; unclear D gene. CDR3 length: 13 residues. Germline-derived CDR1 and CDR2 are MNHNS and SASEGT. Deletions cut 4 bases from V and 0 bases from J, with 4 bases between. The CDR3 DNA is TGTGCCAGCAGTGCTCTTAGCAATCAGCCCCAGCATTTT. Its translation: CASSALSNQPQHF.

J is TRBJ1-2 and V is TRBV20-1; 7 nucleotides match TRBD1. V gave up 3 bases and J gave up 1 base; unmatched junction bases: 8. This CDR3 has 15 amino acids. Per the germline V gene, CDR1 is DFQATT and CDR2 is SNEGSKA (reference sequence). The CDR3 bases are TGCAGTGCTAGCTCGGGACAGCTAAATAACTATGGCTACACCTTC. Translation gives CSASSGQLNNYGYTF.

CDR3 sequence (DNA): TGTGCCAGCAGCAGGGACAGGGGACGACGATCACCCCTCCACTTT. This sequence encodes CASSRDRGRRSPLHF. The gene calls are TRBV12-3 or TRBV12-4 and TRBJ1-6, with 10 bases identical to TRBD1. Unmatched junction bases numbered 9, after V lost 6 bases and J lost 10 bases. The CDR3 totals 15 residues.

This clonotype was observed a handful of times. CDR3 sequence reads: CASNWGGVSTDTQYF. CDR3 coding DNA: TGCGCCAGCAACTGGGGGGGGGTTAGCACAGATACGCAGTATTTT. The rearrangement joins TRBV10-2 to TRBJ2-3; 7 bases fit TRBD2. This CDR3 is 15 amino acids long. With V trimmed by 7 bases and J by 0 bases, 7 bases remained unmatched. From germline, CDR1 is WSHSY and CDR2 SAAADI.

The V gene is TRBV2, the J gene TRBJ1-1; TRBD1 agrees at 10 bases. The germline gives CDR1 SNHLY, CDR2 FYNNEI. V lost 6 bases, J lost 4 bases, and 5 bases stayed unmatched. CDR3 length: 14 residues. CDR3 DNA sequence: TGTGCCAGCAGGGGAAGGACAGGGGGCACTGAAGCTTTCTTT. It is translated as CASRGRTGGTEAFF. Full variable domain (missing parts from reference TRBV2 and TRBJ1-1): EPEVTQTPSHQVTQMGQEVILRCVPISNHLYFYWYRQILGQKVEFLVSFYNNEISEKSEIFDDQFSVERPDGSNFTLKIRSTKLEDSAMYFCASRGRTGGTEAFFGQGTRLTVV.

J is TRBJ1-4 and V is TRBV6-2 or TRBV6-3; possible D gene TRBD1, 6 bases. V lost 5 bases to trimming and J lost 9 bases, with 13 bases between them. This CDR3 region has 13 residues. Germline CDR1 is MNHEY and CDR2 is SVGEGT. The CDR3 nucleotides are TGTGCCAGCAGTAGGGGGACACCCCAAAAACTGTTTTTT. This gives the protein CASSRGTPQKLFF.

This chain connects TRBV6-2 or TRBV6-3 to TRBJ1-2, with 8 bases that match TRBD1. The CDR3 length is 17 residues. Per germline, CDR1 MNHEY and CDR2 SVGEGT. Trimming at V came to 6 bases and at J to 2 bases, leaving 14 bases not matched to a gene. CDR3 protein: CASRRRTGRQANYGYTF. The CDR3, as DNA: TGTGCCAGCAGACGACGGACAGGGAGGCAGGCCAACTATGGCTACACCTTC.

This clonotype showed up just a few times. CDR3 DNA sequence: TGCGCCAGCAGCTTGGCCTACACCACAATTCCCGGGGAGCTGTTTTTT. Its protein product is CASSLAYTTIPGELFF. V and J are TRBV5-1 and TRBJ2-2; no reliable D call. CDR1 and CDR2 (germline): SGHRS, YFSETQ. The CDR3 spans 16 residues. V dropped 0 bases and J dropped 6 bases, with 15 bases sitting between them. Together with reference TRBV5-1 and TRBJ2-2, the CDR3 gives the full variable domain: KAGVTQTPRYLIKTRGQQVTLSCSPISGHRSVSWYQQTPGQGLQFLFEYFSETQRNKGNFPGRFSGRQFSNSRSEMNVSTLELGDSALYLCASSLAYTTIPGELFFGEGSRLTVL.

This rearrangement joins TRBV5-6 to TRBJ2-1, with 10 bases that match TRBD2. The CDR3 covers 15 residues. Germline V lookup: CDR1 SGHDT, CDR2 YYEEEE. Trimming at V came to 4 bases and at J to 8 bases, leaving 9 bases not matched to a gene. Here the CDR3 DNA reads TGTGCCAGCAGCCCCCCGGGACTAGCGTCGTATGAGCAGTTCTTC. It codes for CASSPPGLASYEQFF.

V is TRBV7-2 and J is TRBJ1-1, with 12 bases lining up with TRBD1. The CDR3 contains 17 residues. Germline V gene data show CDR1 as SGHTA and CDR2 as FQGNSA. Trimming at V came to 2 bases and at J to 7 bases, leaving 11 bases not matched to a gene. DNA for the CDR3: TGTGCCAGCAGCTTAATGTTCTTGGGACAGGGGGCGGGTGAAGCTTTCTTT. As protein: CASSLMFLGQGAGEAFF.

This clonotype occurred a few times. The chain has TRBV24-1 and TRBJ2-1; TRBD1 is a possible D gene (5 bases). This CDR3 has 16 amino acids. Germline assignment: CDR1 KGHDR and CDR2 SFDVKD. The germline V and J ends were trimmed by 5 bases and 6 bases, with 19 bases remaining between them. The CDR3 is CATSGVDQGGSNEQFF. The DNA for the CDR3 is TGTGCCACCAGTGGAGTGGATCAGGGCGGTAGCAATGAGCAGTTCTTC.

The gene calls are TRBV5-5 and TRBJ1-5, with 8 bases aligning to TRBD1. The CDR3 sequence is 15 residues long. CDR1 is SGHKS, CDR2 YYEKEE, per germline (reference sequence). The V gene end was trimmed by 1 base and the J gene end by 5 bases; junction bases not matched to a gene: 5. Here the CDR3 DNA reads TGTGCCAGCAGCTTGACAGGGGGTGAATATCAGCCCCAGCATTTT. Protein sequence: CASSLTGGEYQPQHF.